Presented here are 5 T cell receptor beta chains from one specimen sequenced in a study of early T cells in non-severe SARS-CoV-2 infection. TCRdb independently ran MiXCR on the 5' RACE reads; one entry per CDR3 protein. In the table there are tens of thousands of distinct CDR3 sequences, 10% to 15% of which are singletons. The sequenced material came from whole blood. Source of these receptors: an adult who was a healthcare worker with PCR-confirmed SARS-CoV-2 infection or an uninfected control (not recorded which).

Many counts were recorded for this clonotype. The CDR3 DNA follows: TGTGCCAGCAGCTTAGGGCGGTCAGGGGTAGGCTCCTACAATGAGCAGTTCTTC. Amino acids: CASSLGRSGVGSYNEQFF. The chain employs TRBV11-2 and TRBJ2-1, with a weak D call TRBD1 (6 bases). The CDR3 extends over 18 amino acids. V was clipped by 1 base and J by 0 bases, with 16 bases between them. The V gene's germline CDR1 is SGHAT and CDR2 FQNNGV.

V is TRBV14 and J is TRBJ2-2; D remains unclear. Germline V gene data show CDR1 as SGHDN and CDR2 as FVKESK. The V end was cut by 0 bases, the J end by 7 bases, with 9 bases between. The CDR3 runs 14 residues. The CDR3 is CASSQDPVFGELFF. The CDR3 coding sequence is TGTGCCAGCAGCCAAGATCCCGTCTTCGGGGAGCTGTTTTTT.

This clonotype was picked up many times. CDR3 region: CATETGTEQYF. In DNA, the CDR3 is TGTGCCACCGAGACAGGGACAGAGCAGTACTTC. The genes are TRBV6-5 and TRBJ2-7; 7 bases align to TRBD1. J was trimmed by 7 bases and V by 10 bases; bases with no gene match: 7. Germline V gene sequence: CDR1 MNHEY, CDR2 SVGAGI. The length of the CDR3 is 11 residues.

The CDR3 loop is CASSQGGTEAFF. The DNA of the CDR3 is TGTGCCAGCAGCCAGGGAGGCACTGAAGCTTTCTTT. The chain has TRBV3-1 and TRBJ1-1, with no clear D. Germline CDR1 LGHDT, CDR2 YNNKEL (reference sequence). The germline V and J ends were trimmed by 3 bases and 4 bases, with 6 bases remaining between them. CDR3 length: 12 residues.

This clonotype was picked up a small number of times. The rearrangement links TRBV29-1 to TRBJ2-7; D gene uncertain. This CDR3 contains 12 residues. CDR1 is SQVTM and CDR2 is ANQGSEA in the germline V gene. The V gene lost 0 bases and the J gene lost 3 bases, with 6 bases spanning the gap. DNA for the CDR3: TGCAGCGTTGAAGATAACAGCTACGAGCAGTACTTC. Translating gives CSVEDNSYEQYF.